This TCR beta chain was recorded in a study of CD4 and CD8 cells across lung adenocarcinoma regions. From the PCR reads, TCRdb called clonotypes with MiXCR, one entry per CDR3 protein. The table has 12,000 or so distinct CDR3 sequences, about half seen once; the top ten hold roughly 27%. The patients had localized lung adenocarcinoma, a non-small cell subtype. Between the trimmed V and J ends, which lost 4 bases and 0 bases, there was a span of 25 bases. Germline CDR1 reads MNHNS; CDR2 reads SASEGT. This CDR3 is built from 20 residues. The receptor's source is a male donor with lung adenocarcinoma. The CD4 and CD8 labels of this study may be unreliable. The sample comprised CD8+ T cells from the margin of a lung tumor. The chain joins TRBV6-1 to TRBJ2-1; D possibly corresponds to TRBD2 (5 bases). In DNA, the CDR3 is TGTGCCAGCAGTGCGGGGTTCGGATGGGTAGCGAGAAGCTCCTACAATGAGCAGTTCTTC. Translating gives CASSAGFGWVARSSYNEQFF.